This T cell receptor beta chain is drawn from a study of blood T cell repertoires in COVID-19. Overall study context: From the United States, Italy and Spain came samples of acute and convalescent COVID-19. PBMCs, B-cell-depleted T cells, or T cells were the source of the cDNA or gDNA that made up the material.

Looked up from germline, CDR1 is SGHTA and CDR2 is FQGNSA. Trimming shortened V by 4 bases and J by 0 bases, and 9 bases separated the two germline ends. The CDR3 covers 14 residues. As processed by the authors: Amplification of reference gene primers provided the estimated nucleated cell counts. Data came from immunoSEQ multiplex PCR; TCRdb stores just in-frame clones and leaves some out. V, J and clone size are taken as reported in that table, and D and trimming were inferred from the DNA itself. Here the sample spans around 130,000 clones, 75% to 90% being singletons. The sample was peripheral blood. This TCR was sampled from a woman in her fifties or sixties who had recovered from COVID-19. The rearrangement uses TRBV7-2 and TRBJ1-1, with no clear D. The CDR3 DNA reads TGTGCCAGCAGCTCCGGGTACATGAACACTGAAGCTTTCTTT. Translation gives CASSSGYMNTEAFF. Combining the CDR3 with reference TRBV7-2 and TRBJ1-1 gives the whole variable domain GAGVSQSPSNKVTEKGKDVELRCDPISGHTALYWYRQSLGQGLEFLIYFQGNSAPDKSGLPSDRFSAERTGGSVSTLTIQRTQQEDSAVYLCASSSGYMNTEAFFGQGTRLTVV.